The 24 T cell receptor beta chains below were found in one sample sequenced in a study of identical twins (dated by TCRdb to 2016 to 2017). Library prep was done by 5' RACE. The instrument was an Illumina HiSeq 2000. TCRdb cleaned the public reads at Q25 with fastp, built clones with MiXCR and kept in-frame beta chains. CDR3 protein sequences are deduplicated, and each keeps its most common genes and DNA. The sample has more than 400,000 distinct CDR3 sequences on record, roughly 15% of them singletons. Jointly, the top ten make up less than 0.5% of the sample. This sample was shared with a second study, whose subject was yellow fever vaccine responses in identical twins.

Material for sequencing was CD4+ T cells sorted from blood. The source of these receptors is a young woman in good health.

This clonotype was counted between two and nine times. CDR3 coding DNA: TGTGCCAGCAGCTTAGTGGTGGCAGGGGTGGCAGATACGCAGTATTTT. Its protein product is CASSLVVAGVADTQYF. This chain connects TRBV7-6 to TRBJ2-3; D might be TRBD1 (6 bases). The CDR3 contains 16 residues. Germline assignment: CDR1 SGHVS and CDR2 FNYEAQ. V was clipped by 1 base and J by 4 bases, with 15 bases between them. Variable domain in full (rest from reference TRBV7-6 and TRBJ2-3): GAGVSQSPRYKVTKRGQDVALRCDPISGHVSLYWYRQALGQGPEFLTYFNYEAQQDKSGLPNDRFSAERPEGSISTLTIQRTEQRDSAMYRCASSLVVAGVADTQYFGPGTRLTVL.

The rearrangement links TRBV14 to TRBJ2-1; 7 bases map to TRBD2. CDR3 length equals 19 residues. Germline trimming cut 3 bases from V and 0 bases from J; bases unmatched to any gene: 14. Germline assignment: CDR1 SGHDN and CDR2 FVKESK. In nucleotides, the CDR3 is TGTGCCAGCAGCCACCTCCCGGGGGGTGCTAGCGGCTCCTACAATGAGCAGTTCTTC. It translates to CASSHLPGGASGSYNEQFF.

In DNA form, the CDR3 reads TGTGCCAGCAGTATCGGGACTAGCACCGGAACTGTGGACGAGCAGTACTTC. Protein: CASSIGTSTGTVDEQYF. The gene calls are TRBV6-1 and TRBJ2-7, with 9 bases matching TRBD2. After removal of 5 bases from V and 5 bases from J, the junction contained 16 bases not matched to a gene. The length of the CDR3 is 17 residues. The germline gives CDR1 MNHNS, CDR2 SASEGT.

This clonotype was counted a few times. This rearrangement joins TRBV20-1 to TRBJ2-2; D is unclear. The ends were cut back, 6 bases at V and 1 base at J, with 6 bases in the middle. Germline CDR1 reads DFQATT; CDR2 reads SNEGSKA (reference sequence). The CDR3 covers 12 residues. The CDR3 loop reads CSAPGNTGELFF. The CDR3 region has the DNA TGCAGTGCACCAGGGAACACCGGGGAGCTGTTTTTT.

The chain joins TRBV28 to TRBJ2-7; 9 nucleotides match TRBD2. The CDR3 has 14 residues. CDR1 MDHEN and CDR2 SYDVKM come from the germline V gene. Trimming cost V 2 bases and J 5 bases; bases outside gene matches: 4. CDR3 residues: CASSLAGGLHEQYF. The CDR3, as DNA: TGTGCCAGCAGTTTAGCGGGAGGGCTCCACGAGCAGTACTTC.

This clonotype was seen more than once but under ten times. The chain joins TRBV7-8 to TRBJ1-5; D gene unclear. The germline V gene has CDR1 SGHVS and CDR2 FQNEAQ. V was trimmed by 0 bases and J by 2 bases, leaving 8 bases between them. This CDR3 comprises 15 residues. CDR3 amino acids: CASSLARRGNQPQHF. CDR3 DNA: TGTGCCAGCAGCTTAGCACGCCGGGGCAATCAGCCCCAGCATTTT.

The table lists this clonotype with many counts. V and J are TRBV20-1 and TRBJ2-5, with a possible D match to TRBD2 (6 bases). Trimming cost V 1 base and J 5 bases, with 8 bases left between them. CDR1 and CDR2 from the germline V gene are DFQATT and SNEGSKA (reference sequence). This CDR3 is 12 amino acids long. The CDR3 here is CSARGSGETQYF. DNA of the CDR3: TGCAGTGCTAGAGGAAGCGGGGAGACCCAGTACTTC.

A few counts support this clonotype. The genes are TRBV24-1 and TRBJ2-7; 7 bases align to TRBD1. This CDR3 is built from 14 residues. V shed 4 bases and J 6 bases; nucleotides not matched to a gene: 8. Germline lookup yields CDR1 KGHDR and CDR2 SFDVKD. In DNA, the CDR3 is TGTGCCACCAGTGACCCACGGACAGGACTCGAGCAGTACTTC. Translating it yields CATSDPRTGLEQYF.

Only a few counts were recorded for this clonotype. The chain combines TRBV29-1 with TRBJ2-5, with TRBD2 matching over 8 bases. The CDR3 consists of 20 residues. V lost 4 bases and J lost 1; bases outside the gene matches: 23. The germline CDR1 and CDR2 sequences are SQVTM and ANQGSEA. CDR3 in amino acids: CSVVWREADWWYGLQETQYF. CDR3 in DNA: TGCAGCGTTGTCTGGCGGGAGGCCGATTGGTGGTACGGTCTCCAAGAGACCCAGTACTTC.

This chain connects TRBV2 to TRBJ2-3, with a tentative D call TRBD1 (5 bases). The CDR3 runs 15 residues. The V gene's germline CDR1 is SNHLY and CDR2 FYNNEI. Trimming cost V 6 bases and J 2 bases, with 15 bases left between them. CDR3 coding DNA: TGTGCCAGCAGACCAGACAGAGCCTACACAGATACGCAGTATTTT. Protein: CASRPDRAYTDTQYF.

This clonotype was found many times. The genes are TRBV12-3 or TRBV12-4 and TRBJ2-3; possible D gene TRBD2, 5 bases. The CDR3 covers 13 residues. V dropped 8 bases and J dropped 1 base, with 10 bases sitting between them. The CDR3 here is CASGRGGTDTQYF. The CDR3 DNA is TGTGCCAGCGGTCGGGGTGGCACAGATACGCAGTATTTT.

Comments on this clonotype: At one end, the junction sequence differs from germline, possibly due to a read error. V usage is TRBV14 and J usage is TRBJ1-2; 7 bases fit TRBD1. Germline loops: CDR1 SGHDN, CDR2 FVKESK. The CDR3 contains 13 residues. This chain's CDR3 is CASSQGPGGTADF. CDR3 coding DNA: TGTGCCAGCAGCCAAGGGCCGGGGGGGACAGCAGACTTC.

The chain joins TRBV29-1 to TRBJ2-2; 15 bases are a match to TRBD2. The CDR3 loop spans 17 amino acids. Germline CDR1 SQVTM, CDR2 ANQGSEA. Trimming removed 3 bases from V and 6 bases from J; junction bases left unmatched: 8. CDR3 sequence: CSVDGGLAGGRAGELFF. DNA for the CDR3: TGCAGCGTTGACGGCGGACTAGCGGGAGGGCGGGCCGGGGAGCTGTTTTTT.

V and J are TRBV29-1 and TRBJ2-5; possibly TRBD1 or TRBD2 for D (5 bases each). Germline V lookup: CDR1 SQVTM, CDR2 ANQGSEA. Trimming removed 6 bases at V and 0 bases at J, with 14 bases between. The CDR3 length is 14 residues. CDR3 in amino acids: CSVEGPTYQETQYF. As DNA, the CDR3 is TGCAGCGTCGAGGGACCGACGTACCAAGAGACCCAGTACTTC.

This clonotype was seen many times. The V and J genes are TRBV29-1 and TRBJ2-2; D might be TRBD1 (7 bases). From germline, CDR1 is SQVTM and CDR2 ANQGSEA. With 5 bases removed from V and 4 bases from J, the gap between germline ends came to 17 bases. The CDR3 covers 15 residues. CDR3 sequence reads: CSVRGPGARTGELFF. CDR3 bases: TGCAGCGTTAGGGGGCCGGGGGCGCGCACCGGGGAGCTGTTTTTT.

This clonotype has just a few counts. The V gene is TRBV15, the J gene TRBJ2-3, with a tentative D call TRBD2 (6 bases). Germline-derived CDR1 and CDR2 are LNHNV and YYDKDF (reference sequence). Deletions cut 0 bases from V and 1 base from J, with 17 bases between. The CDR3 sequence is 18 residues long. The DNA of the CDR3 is TGTGCCACCAGCAGAGATGGGTCTTCTAGCGTGGGCACAGATACGCAGTATTTT. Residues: CATSRDGSSSVGTDTQYF.

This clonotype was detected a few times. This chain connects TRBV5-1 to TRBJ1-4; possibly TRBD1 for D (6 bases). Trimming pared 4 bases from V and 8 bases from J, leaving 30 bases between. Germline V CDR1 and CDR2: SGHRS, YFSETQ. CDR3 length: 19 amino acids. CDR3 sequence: CASSPARIGGQRFNEKLFF. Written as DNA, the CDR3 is TGCGCCAGCAGCCCTGCTAGGATTGGTGGACAGAGGTTTAACGAAAAACTGTTTTTT.

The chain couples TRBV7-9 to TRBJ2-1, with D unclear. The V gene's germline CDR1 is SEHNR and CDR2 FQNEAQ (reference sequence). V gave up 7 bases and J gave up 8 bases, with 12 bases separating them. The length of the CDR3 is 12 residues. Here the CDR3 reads CASTPRVDEQFF. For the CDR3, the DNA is TGTGCCAGCACCCCTAGGGTGGATGAGCAGTTCTTC.

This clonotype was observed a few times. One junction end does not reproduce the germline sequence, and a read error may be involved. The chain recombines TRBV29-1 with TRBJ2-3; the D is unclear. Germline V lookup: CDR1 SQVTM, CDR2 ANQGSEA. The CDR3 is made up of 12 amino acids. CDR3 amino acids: CSAEGYTDTQYF. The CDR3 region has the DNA TGCAGCGCTGAAGGCTATACAGATACGCAGTATTTT.

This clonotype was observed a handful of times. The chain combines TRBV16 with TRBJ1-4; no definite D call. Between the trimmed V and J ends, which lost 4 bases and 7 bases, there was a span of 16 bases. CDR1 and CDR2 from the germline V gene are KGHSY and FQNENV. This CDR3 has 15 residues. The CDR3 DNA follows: TGTGCCAGCAGCCCCTCTCTAAACGGCGGTGAAAAACTGTTTTTT. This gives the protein CASSPSLNGGEKLFF. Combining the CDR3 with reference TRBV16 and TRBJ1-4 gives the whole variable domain GEEVAQTPKHLVRGEGQKAKLYCAPIKGHSYVFWYQQVLKNEFKFLISFQNENVFDETGMPKERFSAKCLPNSPCSLEIQATKLEDSAVYFCASSPSLNGGEKLFFGSGTQLSVL.

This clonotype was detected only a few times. The CDR3, as DNA: TGTGCCAGCAGACCCAGAAGCACAGATACGCAGTATTTT. Translated, it gives CASRPRSTDTQYF. The chain is built from TRBV12-3 or TRBV12-4 and TRBJ2-3; unclear D gene. Trimming took off 6 bases at V and 0 bases at J, with 7 bases between the two ends. The CDR3 contains 13 residues.

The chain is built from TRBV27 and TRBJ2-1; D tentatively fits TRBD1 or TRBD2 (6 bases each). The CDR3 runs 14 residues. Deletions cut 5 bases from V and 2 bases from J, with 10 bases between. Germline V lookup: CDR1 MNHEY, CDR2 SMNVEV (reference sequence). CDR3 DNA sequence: TGTGCCAGCAGTCCGGGGGCCCCCTACAATGAGCAGTTCTTC. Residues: CASSPGAPYNEQFF.

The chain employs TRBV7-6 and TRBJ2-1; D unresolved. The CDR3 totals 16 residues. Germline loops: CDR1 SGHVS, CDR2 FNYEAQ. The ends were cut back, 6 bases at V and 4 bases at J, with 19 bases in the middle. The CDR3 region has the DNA TGTGCCAGCAGTTCCCGTGGGCGAAAGCAATACAATGAGCAGTTCTTC. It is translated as CASSSRGRKQYNEQFF.

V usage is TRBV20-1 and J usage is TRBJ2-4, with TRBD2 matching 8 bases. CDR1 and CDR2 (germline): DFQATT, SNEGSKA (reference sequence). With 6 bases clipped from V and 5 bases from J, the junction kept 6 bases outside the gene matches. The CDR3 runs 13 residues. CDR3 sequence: CSAPGRGENIQYF. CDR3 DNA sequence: TGCAGTGCCCCGGGGCGGGGGGAAAACATTCAGTACTTC.